The 18 T cell receptor beta chains listed next were all sequenced from one sample in a study of regulatory T cells in long-lasting Graves disease. The TCR beta library used iRepertoire HTBI primers with Arm-PCR amplification of CDR3. TCRdb analysed the multiplex PCR reads with MiXCR anew, one entry per CDR3 protein. The sample lists some 400,000 distinct CDR3 sequences, around 14% seen once, with 16% in the top ten. As to time point: newly diagnosed GD, antithyroid drugs for less than 3 months. The TCR library was made from RNA that had been extracted from PBMCs in TRIzol. The same specimen was also included in a second study, on T cells in Graves' hyperthyroidism and ophthalmopathy.

Specimen: peripheral blood mononuclear cells (PBMCs), collected at new diagnosis, from a patient treated with antithyroid drugs. Every receptor here comes from a woman in her thirties with Graves disease.

This clonotype was seen at least ten times. The chain's CDR3 is CASSSRAAKADGYTF. In DNA, the CDR3 is TGCGCCAGCAGCTCACGGGCCGCGAAGGCGGATGGCTACACCTTC. V is TRBV5-1 and J is TRBJ1-2; D is ambiguous. Between the trimmed V and J ends, which lost 3 bases and 6 bases, there was a span of 18 bases. The CDR3 totals 15 residues. CDR1 SGHRS and CDR2 YFSETQ come from the germline V gene.

The CDR3 DNA reads as TGCGCCAGCAGCCTTTTAGGGCGGAGTAGCGGCATCTCTGGGGCCAACGTCCTGACTTTC. It codes for CASSLLGRSSGISGANVLTF. The chain has TRBV4-1 and TRBJ2-6; maybe TRBD2 (6 bases). The V and J ends lost 4 bases and 0 bases respectively, with 22 bases between them. CDR3 length: 20 amino acids. The germline V gene encodes CDR1 MGHRA and CDR2 YSYEKL.

The CDR3 DNA is TGCGCCAGCAGCCAAGACCTCACGAAAACAGAGACCCAGTACTTC. It is translated as CASSQDLTKTETQYF. The J gene is TRBJ2-5, the V gene TRBV4-1; D unresolved. The V end lost 0 bases, the J end lost 4 bases, and 12 bases lay between the germline ends. The CDR3 length is 15 residues. The V gene's germline CDR1 is MGHRA and CDR2 YSYEKL.

In regard to this clonotype: A single base separates this from a much larger clone, so it may be a read error. This chain uses TRBV20-1 with TRBJ2-7; 7 bases align to TRBD2. CDR1 and CDR2 (germline): DFQATT, SNEGSKA (reference sequence). V lost 6 bases to trimming and J lost 7 bases; unmatched junction nucleotides: 15. The CDR3 covers 14 residues. CDR3 nucleotides: TGCAGTGCCAATAGCCGACTAGCTTTTGATGAGCAGTACTTC. Translation: CSANSRLAFDEQYF.

This clonotype has ten or more counts. V usage is TRBV20-1 and J usage is TRBJ2-2; 12 bases match TRBD2. V was pared by 6 bases and J by 7 bases, with 6 bases of the junction left unmatched. Germline CDR1 and CDR2: DFQATT and SNEGSKA (reference sequence). The CDR3 consists of 14 residues. DNA of the CDR3: TGCAGTGCAATGAGACTAGCGGGAGTCGGGGAGCTGTTTTTT. It encodes CSAMRLAGVGELFF.

At least ten counts were recorded for this clonotype. The junction shows a germline mismatch at one end, possibly a read error. The chain has TRBV11-2 and TRBJ2-7; the match to TRBD1 covers 10 bases. Germline-derived CDR1 and CDR2 are SGHAT and FQNNGV. The CDR3 is made up of 13 amino acids. DNA for the CDR3: TGTGCCAGCAGCTCCGAGACAGGGGGCCTCCGGACCTTC. Residues: CASSSETGGLRTF. The full variable domain, in which reference TRBV11-2 and TRBJ2-7 provide the parts outside the CDR3, is EAGVAQSPRYKIIEKRQSVAFWCNPISGHATLYWYQQILGQGPKLLIQFQNNGVVDDSQLPKDRFSAERLKGVDSTLKIQPAKLEDSAVYLCASSSETGGLRTFGPGTRLTVT.

This clonotype was recorded at least ten times. At one end the junction does not follow the germline gene, possibly because of a read error. The V gene is TRBV20-1, the J gene TRBJ2-1, with D unresolved. This CDR3 spans 15 amino acids. In germline, CDR1 is DFQATT, CDR2 SNEGSKA (reference sequence). The CDR3 nucleotides are TGCAGTGCCAGAGGTGGTGAGAGCTCCTACAATGAGCAGTTCTTC. This codes for CSARGGESSYNEQFF.

There are a few counts of this clonotype. The chain has TRBV10-1 and TRBJ2-1; TRBD2 agrees at 7 bases. Germline CDR1 and CDR2: WNHNN and SYGVQD (reference sequence). The trim removed 1 base at V and 5 bases at J, leaving 8 bases unmatched. The CDR3 contains 16 residues. The CDR3, as DNA: TGCGCCAGCAGTGAGTTACGGCTAGCGGAAAACAATGAGCAGTTCTTC. It specifies CASSELRLAENNEQFF.

J is TRBJ2-3 and V is TRBV7-9, with TRBD2 as a possible D gene (6 bases). The CDR3 totals 19 residues. From germline, CDR1 is SEHNR and CDR2 FQNEAQ (reference sequence). V lost 5 bases to trimming and J lost 4 bases, with 28 bases between them. The CDR3 here is CASSQNFWLGGPSADTQYF. DNA of the CDR3: TGTGCCAGCAGCCAAAACTTCTGGCTTGGAGGTCCTAGCGCAGATACGCAGTATTTT.

This clonotype was counted many times. The chain has TRBV12-3 or TRBV12-4 and TRBJ2-3; unclear D gene. This CDR3 has 13 amino acids. CDR3 DNA: TGTGCTTTAACGGGTTCTAGCACAGATACGCAGTATTTT. It specifies CALTGSSTDTQYF.

The chain couples TRBV20-1 to TRBJ1-2; D unclear. This CDR3 has 14 residues. V was cut by 4 bases and J by 3 bases, with 15 bases left in between. The V gene's germline CDR1 is DFQATT and CDR2 SNEGSKA (reference sequence). The CDR3 nucleotides read TGCAGTGCTACGCAATTGGGGTCCTACTATGGCTACACCTTC. Protein sequence: CSATQLGSYYGYTF.

The table lists this clonotype with a few counts. V and J are TRBV24-1 and TRBJ2-1, with TRBD2 matching over 7 bases. The CDR3 is 16 amino acids. Germline V gene lookup returns CDR1 KGHDR and CDR2 SFDVKD. The V and J ends lost 2 bases and 6 bases, in that order; junction bases with no gene match: 9. CDR3 amino acids: CATSDSVPSGVNEQFF. In DNA form, the CDR3 reads TGTGCCACCAGTGATTCTGTTCCTAGCGGAGTCAATGAGCAGTTCTTC.

For this clonotype: A far larger clone is just one base off, so this is likely a read error. This rearrangement joins TRBV11-2 to TRBJ2-3; TRBD2 is a possible D gene (5 bases). V lost 5 bases to trimming and J lost 4 bases, with 16 bases between them. CDR1 and CDR2 (germline): SGHAT, FQNNGV. This CDR3 has 15 residues. Here the CDR3 reads CASSQGPAEADTQYF. The CDR3 DNA reads TGTGCCAGCAGCCAAGGGCCAGCGGAGGCAGATACGCAGTATTTT. The complete variable domain, with remaining parts taken from reference TRBV11-2 and TRBJ2-3, reads EAGVAQSPRYKIIEKRQSVAFWCNPISGHATLYWYQQILGQGPKLLIQFQNNGVVDDSQLPKDRFSAERLKGVDSTLKIQPAKLEDSAVYLCASSQGPAEADTQYFGPGTRLTVL.

This clonotype was counted many times. This rearrangement joins TRBV11-2 to TRBJ2-1; weak D call: TRBD2 (6 bases). Trimming took 3 bases from V and 5 from J, leaving 8 bases between them. Germline V gene data show CDR1 as SGHAT and CDR2 as FQNNGV. The length of the CDR3 is 13 residues. For the CDR3, the DNA is TGTGCCAGCAGCTTCAGGAGGGACAATGAGCAGTTCTTC. Its translation: CASSFRRDNEQFF.

This clonotype has a count of ten or more. This chain connects TRBV27 to TRBJ2-7; D might be TRBD1 (5 bases). Trimming shortened V by 2 bases and J by 3 bases, and 14 bases separated the two germline ends. The CDR3 consists of 15 residues. The V gene's germline CDR1 is MNHEY and CDR2 SMNVEV (reference sequence). CDR3 nucleotides: TGTGCCAGCAGTTTAAATTGGTCAGGGCTCTACGAGCAGTACTTC. This gives the protein CASSLNWSGLYEQYF.

This chain joins TRBV11-2 and TRBJ2-1; 11 bases map to TRBD2. Per germline, CDR1 SGHAT and CDR2 FQNNGV. This CDR3 region has 14 residues. After removal of 6 bases from V and 9 bases from J, the junction contained 7 bases not matched to a gene. The CDR3: CASRPIAGGREQFF. CDR3 bases: TGTGCCAGCAGACCCATAGCGGGAGGGCGTGAGCAGTTCTTC.

This clonotype was observed a few times. The chain carries TRBV2 and TRBJ1-5; no reliable D call. V dropped 7 bases and J dropped 4 bases, with 11 bases sitting between them. Germline CDR1 is SNHLY and CDR2 is FYNNEI. The CDR3 is made up of 13 amino acids. The CDR3 DNA reads TGTGCCAGCATTAAAGAAACGAATCAGCCCCAGCATTTT. It yields the protein CASIKETNQPQHF. Supplemented by reference TRBV2 and TRBJ1-5, the full variable domain reads EPEVTQTPSHQVTQMGQEVILRCVPISNHLYFYWYRQILGQKVEFLVSFYNNEISEKSEIFDDQFSVERPDGSNFTLKIRSTKLEDSAMYFCASIKETNQPQHFGDGTRLSIL.

This clonotype was seen repeatedly, ten times or more. V is TRBV28 and J is TRBJ2-2, with D perhaps matching TRBD2 (5 bases). Trimming removed 3 bases at V and 0 bases at J, with 17 bases between. Germline V gene data show CDR1 as MDHEN and CDR2 as SYDVKM. This CDR3 is built from 18 residues. The CDR3 protein is CASSFDYLGLSNTGELFF. As DNA, the CDR3 is TGTGCCAGCAGTTTTGACTACCTCGGACTTTCGAACACCGGGGAGCTGTTTTTT.